A single sample is the source of the 10 T cell receptor beta chains below, sequenced in a study of cytomegalovirus exposure and HLA in healthy donors. PCR amplification relied on 60 Vbeta primers (plus 13 Jbeta primers). Measured with immunoSEQ multiplex PCR; TCRdb has only the in-frame clones, and not every one. The sample has 85,000 to 100,000 clones, roughly three quarters seen once. The source material was PBMCs. The source is a woman in her fifties or sixties in good health and CMV-seronegative.

The rearrangement links TRBV7-2 to TRBJ2-5; D gene ambiguous. The germline V and J ends were trimmed by 2 bases and 4 bases, with 8 bases remaining between them. Germline-derived CDR1 and CDR2 are SGHTA and FQGNSA. The CDR3 length is 13 residues. CDR3 loop: CASSLTASETQYF. The CDR3, as DNA: TGTGCCAGCAGCTTAACAGCCTCAGAGACCCAGTACTTC.

The chain links TRBV28 to TRBJ2-7; TRBD1 is a possible D gene (7 bases). The CDR3 has 15 residues. Per germline, CDR1 MDHEN and CDR2 SYDVKM. Trimming shortened V by 4 bases and J by 0 bases, and 13 bases separated the two germline ends. The CDR3 region is CASSSGGRVSYEQYF. The DNA of the CDR3 is TGTGCCAGCAGTTCAGGGGGGCGGGTCTCCTACGAGCAGTACTTC.

The table lists this clone with a few counts. The rearrangement joins TRBV7-9 to TRBJ1-2; D possibly corresponds to TRBD1 (6 bases). The CDR3 consists of 15 residues. V shed 1 base and J shed 2 bases, with 11 bases lying between them. CDR1 is SEHNR and CDR2 is FQNEAQ in the germline V gene (reference sequence). The CDR3 here is CASSLERTANYGYTF. In DNA, the CDR3 is TGTGCCAGCAGCTTAGAACGGACAGCAAACTATGGCTACACCTTC.

V is TRBV6-1 and J is TRBJ1-5; 7 bases fit TRBD1. Germline CDR1 MNHNS, CDR2 SASEGT. The ends lost 4 bases at V and 0 bases at J; junction bases unmatched: 6. CDR3 size: 16 residues. CDR3 residues: CASSAQGTASNQPQHF. CDR3 sequence (DNA): TGTGCCAGCAGTGCTCAAGGGACAGCTAGCAATCAGCCCCAGCATTTT.

The CDR3, as DNA: TGCGCCAGCAGCTTGGGGGACAGGGTTCTTAATGGCTACACCTTC. Its protein product is CASSLGDRVLNGYTF. This rearrangement joins TRBV5-1 to TRBJ1-2, with 9 bases that match TRBD1. Germline V gene sequence: CDR1 SGHRS, CDR2 YFSETQ. The V gene end was trimmed by 0 bases and the J gene end by 6 bases; junction bases not matched to a gene: 6. The CDR3 length is 15 residues.

The gene calls are TRBV6-5 and TRBJ2-1; 8 nucleotides agree with TRBD2. The J segment lost 4 bases and the V segment lost 4 bases, leaving 6 bases of the junction unmatched. The germline V gene has CDR1 MNHEY and CDR2 SVGAGI. CDR3 length equals 15 residues. The DNA of the CDR3 is TGTGCCAGCAGTTCTAGATTAGCGGGGTACAATGAGCAGTTCTTC. The encoded protein is CASSSRLAGYNEQFF.

This chain links TRBV5-1 with TRBJ2-5, with 10 bases fitting TRBD2. After removal of 3 bases from V and 3 bases from J, the junction contained 2 bases not matched to a gene. The CDR3 is made up of 14 amino acids. Germline-derived CDR1 and CDR2 are SGHRS and YFSETQ. In nucleotides, the CDR3 is TGCGCCAGCAGCTCCGGACTAGCGGAAGAGACCCAGTACTTC. Its translation: CASSSGLAEETQYF. Combining the CDR3 with reference TRBV5-1 and TRBJ2-5 gives the whole variable domain KAGVTQTPRYLIKTRGQQVTLSCSPISGHRSVSWYQQTPGQGLQFLFEYFSETQRNKGNFPGRFSGRQFSNSRSEMNVSTLELGDSALYLCASSSGLAEETQYFGPGTRLLVL.

The chain joins TRBV28 to TRBJ1-5; D perhaps matches TRBD1 (5 bases). The CDR3 contains 15 residues. CDR1 is MDHEN, CDR2 SYDVKM, per germline. Trimming removed 3 bases from V and 4 bases from J, with 13 bases in between. The CDR3 spells CASSFVPGPNQPQHF. DNA of the CDR3: TGTGCCAGCAGTTTCGTCCCAGGGCCAAATCAGCCCCAGCATTTT.

With respect to this clone: It is unclear where the CDR3 begins or ends on the DNA, so no DNA is shown, and the CDR3 is as TCRdb lists it. V gene TRBV6-6 combines with J gene TRBJ2-5; TRBD2, the table's D call, lacks a check against the DNA. Germline V lookup: CDR1 MNHNY, CDR2 SVGAGI (reference sequence). The CDR3 numbers 14 amino acids, ends counted. The CDR3 sequence: CASSSSRSGETQYF.

The table lists this clone with a count of one. The chain combines TRBV13 with TRBJ1-4; tentatively, D is TRBD1 (5 bases). Deletions cut 3 bases from V and 7 bases from J, with 15 bases between. This CDR3 region has 15 residues. Germline assignment: CDR1 PRHDT and CDR2 FYEKMQ (reference sequence). The CDR3 nucleotides are TGTGCCAGCAGCTTTAGAGGGAGGGGAACTGAAAAACTGTTTTTT. It is translated as CASSFRGRGTEKLFF. Based on the CDR3 plus reference TRBV13 and TRBJ1-4, the full variable domain is AAGVIQSPRHLIKEKRETATLKCYPIPRHDTVYWYQQGPGQDPQFLISFYEKMQSDKGSIPDRFSAQQFSDYHSELNMSSLELGDSALYFCASSFRGRGTEKLFFGSGTQLSVL.